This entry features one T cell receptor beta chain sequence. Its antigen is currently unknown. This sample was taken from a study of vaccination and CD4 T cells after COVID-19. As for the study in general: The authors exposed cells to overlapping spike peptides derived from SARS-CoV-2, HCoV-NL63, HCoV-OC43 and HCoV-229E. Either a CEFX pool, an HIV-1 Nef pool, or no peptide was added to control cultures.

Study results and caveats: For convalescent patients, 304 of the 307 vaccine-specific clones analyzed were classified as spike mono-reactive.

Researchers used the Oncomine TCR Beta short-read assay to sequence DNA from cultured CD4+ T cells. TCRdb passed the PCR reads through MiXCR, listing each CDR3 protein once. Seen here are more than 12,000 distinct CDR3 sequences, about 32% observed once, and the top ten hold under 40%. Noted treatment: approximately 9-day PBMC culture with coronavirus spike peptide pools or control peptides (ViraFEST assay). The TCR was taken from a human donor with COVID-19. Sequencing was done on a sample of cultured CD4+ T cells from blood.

The CDR3 nucleotides read TGTGCCAGCAGCTTAGACCTGACTAGCGGGCCCTACAATGAGCAGTTCTTC. Protein: CASSLDLTSGPYNEQFF. The J gene is TRBJ2-1, the V gene TRBV7-2; TRBD2 aligns across 10 bases. The V gene end was trimmed by 1 base and the J gene end by 2 bases; junction bases not matched to a gene: 5. The CDR3 has 17 amino acids. Per germline, CDR1 SGHTA and CDR2 FQGNSA.